One sample yielded the 14 T cell receptor beta chains listed below, sequenced in a study of blood T cell repertoires in COVID-19 (TCRdb year 2020). Libraries were constructed by the immunoSEQ multiplex PCR assay. TCRdb mirrors the immuneACCESS table, restricted to in-frame sequences. Some clones are absent from its copies; in checked studies, under half trace to an unresolved V gene, and the reason for the others is unknown. The sample table holds about 170,000 clones, of which around nine tenths were seen once. The ten largest clones capture 2.5% of the sample. Sequenced sample: peripheral blood. The receptors stem from a woman of 80 years or more with COVID-19, enrolled during active disease.

The CDR3 DNA reads TGTGCCAGTAGTATAGTCCTAGCGGGCACAGATACGCAGTATTTT. This gives the protein CASSIVLAGTDTQYF. V usage is TRBV19 and J usage is TRBJ2-3; 7 positions agree with TRBD2. Germline lookup yields CDR1 LNHDA and CDR2 SQIVND (reference sequence). The CDR3 covers 15 residues. With V trimmed by 1 base and J by 1 base, 2 bases remained unmatched. The full variable domain, with the rest looked up from reference TRBV19 and TRBJ2-3, is DGGITQSPKYLFRKEGQNVTLSCEQNLNHDAMYWYRQDPGQGLRLIYYSQIVNDFQKGDIAEGYSVSREKKESFPLTVTSAQKNPTAFYLCASSIVLAGTDTQYFGPGTRLTVL.

This clone is a singleton in its sample. The chain employs TRBV7-2 and TRBJ2-1; no definite D call. The CDR3 loop spans 15 amino acids. The germline V gene has CDR1 SGHTA and CDR2 FQGNSA. Trimming took 0 bases from V and 4 from J, leaving 10 bases between them. In nucleotides, the CDR3 is TGTGCCAGCAGCTTAGCCCGGAGCAATTACAATGAGCAGTTCTTC. The encoded protein is CASSLARSNYNEQFF.

The table lists this clone with a count of one. In nucleotides, the CDR3 is TGTGCCACCAGCAGGGGTTACAGGGGTGATAACACTGAAGCTTTCTTT. This translates into CATSRGYRGDNTEAFF. The rearrangement links TRBV15 to TRBJ1-1, with 7 bases identical to TRBD1. With V trimmed by 3 bases and J by 2 bases, 9 bases remained unmatched. This CDR3 is built from 16 residues. CDR1 and CDR2 (germline): LNHNV, YYDKDF (reference sequence).

This sequence joins TRBV6-1 and TRBJ2-1; 7 positions match TRBD2. Looked up from germline, CDR1 is MNHNS and CDR2 is SASEGT. This CDR3 is 17 amino acids long. The ends lost 1 base at V and 0 bases at J; junction bases unmatched: 6. CDR3 sequence (DNA): TGTGCCAGCAGTGAAGAACTAGCGAGGGGCTCCTACAATGAGCAGTTCTTC. Protein sequence: CASSEELARGSYNEQFF.

This clone was seen a handful of times. The chain uses TRBV27 and TRBJ1-2; possibly TRBD1 for D (6 bases). The CDR3 runs to 17 residues. Germline loops: CDR1 MNHEY, CDR2 SMNVEV (reference sequence). V dropped 5 bases and J dropped 0 bases, with 19 bases sitting between them. The CDR3 nucleotides are TGTGCCAGCAGTCCCCGGGAGGGGGTGGGAGCTAACTATGGCTACACCTTC. Its protein product is CASSPREGVGANYGYTF.

The chain carries TRBV19 and TRBJ2-3; D call uncertain. CDR1 and CDR2 from the germline V gene are LNHDA and SQIVND (reference sequence). Trimming removed 4 bases from V and 1 base from J, with 6 bases in between. This CDR3 spans 13 amino acids. DNA of the CDR3: TGTGCCAGTAGTAACGGAGGCACAGATACGCAGTATTTT. Encoded protein: CASSNGGTDTQYF.

J is TRBJ1-6 and V is TRBV7-9; a possible D gene is TRBD1 (5 bases). The V gene's germline CDR1 is SEHNR and CDR2 FQNEAQ (reference sequence). V was pared by 1 base and J by 7 bases, with 11 bases between. The CDR3 is made up of 15 amino acids. The CDR3 DNA follows: TGTGCCAGCAGCTTAGAAGTAGACAGAAATTCACCCCTCCACTTT. It encodes CASSLEVDRNSPLHF.

The chain employs TRBV4-3 and TRBJ2-1, with D tentatively TRBD2 (6 bases). Germline V CDR1 and CDR2: LGHNA, YSLEER. Trimming left V 0 bases short and J 9 bases short, with 18 bases between. This CDR3 region has 16 residues. The CDR3 DNA sequence: TGCGCCAGCAGCCAAGATTCCGGGACTGCTTTTCGTGAGCAGTTCTTC. This sequence encodes CASSQDSGTAFREQFF.

This chain links TRBV7-6 with TRBJ2-3; D is perhaps TRBD1 (5 bases). The V gene lost 5 bases and the J gene lost 5 bases, with 5 bases spanning the gap. This CDR3 has 11 amino acids. CDR1 is SGHVS and CDR2 is FNYEAQ in the germline V gene. The CDR3 protein is CASSQGDTQYF. In DNA, the CDR3 is TGTGCCAGCAGCCAGGGAGATACGCAGTATTTT.

The rearrangement joins TRBV19 to TRBJ1-6; 9 positions agree with TRBD1. Trimming cost V 8 bases and J 12 bases; bases outside gene matches: 2. The CDR3 totals 11 residues. Germline assignment: CDR1 LNHDA and CDR2 SQIVND (reference sequence). CDR3 coding DNA: TGTGCCAGTGGGACAGGGAGACCCCTCCACTTT. It codes for CASGTGRPLHF.

V gene TRBV28 combines with J gene TRBJ1-2; 11 bases fit TRBD1. The CDR3 totals 16 residues. In germline, CDR1 is MDHEN, CDR2 SYDVKM. The V and J ends lost 2 bases and 4 bases, in that order; junction bases with no gene match: 6. CDR3 DNA sequence: TGTGCCAGCAGTTTAGGGTCCGGGACAGGGGGCTATGGCTACACCTTC. As protein: CASSLGSGTGGYGYTF.

The table lists this clone with a few counts. V gene TRBV28 combines with J gene TRBJ1-4; TRBD1 might be the D (5 bases). Germline V gene data show CDR1 as MDHEN and CDR2 as SYDVKM. CDR3 length: 16 amino acids. With 5 bases removed from V and 4 bases from J, the gap between germline ends came to 17 bases. The CDR3 DNA reads TGTGCCAGCAGTCTACGGGGTTTCGGGGGTAATGAAAAACTGTTTTTT. Its protein product is CASSLRGFGGNEKLFF.

The rearrangement links TRBV4-3 to TRBJ1-6; D call uncertain. CDR1 is LGHNA, CDR2 YSLEER, per germline. V lost 1 base and J 0 bases, leaving 10 bases between the germline ends. CDR3 length: 17 amino acids. As DNA, the CDR3 is TGCGCCAGCAGCCAAGGGGCCTCGAGCTCCTATAATTCACCCCTCCACTTT. Translated: CASSQGASSSYNSPLHF.

This clone was counted a few times. This chain joins TRBV13 and TRBJ1-1; D uncertain. This CDR3 is built from 14 residues. V lost 6 bases and J 3 bases, leaving 14 bases between the germline ends. CDR1 is PRHDT and CDR2 is FYEKMQ in the germline V gene (reference sequence). The CDR3 sequence: CASRARLMDTEAFF. The CDR3, as DNA: TGTGCCAGCAGGGCCCGCCTTATGGACACTGAAGCTTTCTTT.